The 27 T cell receptor beta chains below were found in one sample sequenced in a study of T-cell memory formation after mild COVID-19. TCRdb ran MiXCR on the 5' RACE reads and lists one entry per CDR3 protein. Among about 200,000 distinct CDR3 sequences listed, just over 9.5% were seen once. Sequencing was carried out using PBMCs or a T cell subset sorted from them (not recorded which). The receptors here all came from a man aged 18 to 30 who had mild COVID-19 (a few samples of this study predate the infection). Cell type and time point are not known.

V usage is TRBV18 and J usage is TRBJ1-6, with 7 bases matching TRBD1. V shed 6 bases, J shed 8 bases, and the junction held 10 bases outside the gene matches. CDR3 size: 15 residues. Germline CDR1 reads KGHSH; CDR2 reads LQKENI. The CDR3, as DNA: TGTGCCAGCTCTCCTACAGGGGTCGGAGATTCACCCCTCCACTTT. Its translation: CASSPTGVGDSPLHF.

In DNA, the CDR3 is TGTGCCAGTGGGCCCAGAAACACAGATACGCAGTATTTT. Its translation: CASGPRNTDTQYF. V gene TRBV19 combines with J gene TRBJ2-3; no clear D gene. The CDR3 runs 13 residues. Germline loops: CDR1 LNHDA, CDR2 SQIVND (reference sequence). The V end lost 8 bases, the J end lost 2 bases, and 11 bases lay between the germline ends.

This sequence joins TRBV6-2 or TRBV6-3 and TRBJ2-3, with TRBD2 matching over 12 bases. V was pared by 5 bases and J by 0 bases, with 12 bases of the junction left unmatched. The CDR3 extends over 19 amino acids. CDR1 MNHEY and CDR2 SVGEGT come from the germline V gene. The CDR3 here is CASSLKLWTSGASTDTQYF. The CDR3, as DNA: TGTGCCAGCAGTCTAAAATTGTGGACTAGCGGGGCTAGCACAGATACGCAGTATTTT.

The CDR3: CASSTRTGTSYEQYF. The CDR3 DNA reads TGCGCCAGCAGCACACGGACAGGGACCTCCTACGAGCAGTACTTC. V and J are TRBV5-1 and TRBJ2-7; TRBD1 matches 8 bases. The CDR3 extends over 15 amino acids. V lost 4 bases and J lost 0; bases outside the gene matches: 6. The germline V gene encodes CDR1 SGHRS and CDR2 YFSETQ. Using reference TRBV5-1 and TRBJ2-7 for the parts outside the CDR3, the full variable domain is KAGVTQTPRYLIKTRGQQVTLSCSPISGHRSVSWYQQTPGQGLQFLFEYFSETQRNKGNFPGRFSGRQFSNSRSEMNVSTLELGDSALYLCASSTRTGTSYEQYFGPGTRLTVT.

This clonotype was counted many times. The V call is TRBV14, the J call TRBJ2-1; possible D gene TRBD1, 6 bases. The CDR3 sequence is 12 residues long. Germline V gene lookup returns CDR1 SGHDN and CDR2 FVKESK. Trimming took off 3 bases at V and 12 bases at J, with 12 bases between the two ends. CDR3 coding DNA: TGTGCCAGCAGCCATGGGGGCGCGTGGCAGTTCTTC. Amino acid sequence: CASSHGGAWQFF.

Only a few counts were recorded for this clonotype. This rearrangement joins TRBV20-1 to TRBJ1-3, with D uncertain. Germline values: CDR1 DFQATT, CDR2 SNEGSKA (reference sequence). Trimming removed 5 bases from V and 0 bases from J, with 8 bases in between. This CDR3 spans 13 amino acids. The CDR3 protein is CSALSDSGNTIYF. Here the CDR3 DNA reads TGCAGTGCTCTATCGGACTCTGGAAACACCATATATTTT.

At least ten counts were recorded for this clonotype. The chain couples TRBV7-6 to TRBJ2-7, with D possibly TRBD1 on 6 matching bases. The CDR3 is 16 amino acids. CDR1 and CDR2 (germline): SGHVS, FNYEAQ. V was pared by 2 bases and J by 2 bases, with 16 bases between. The CDR3 spells CASSLRSGAGTYEQYF. The CDR3, as DNA: TGTGCCAGCAGCTTACGTTCAGGGGCCGGGACCTACGAGCAGTACTTC. The full variable domain, rest sourced from reference TRBV7-6 and TRBJ2-7, is GAGVSQSPRYKVTKRGQDVALRCDPISGHVSLYWYRQALGQGPEFLTYFNYEAQQDKSGLPNDRFSAERPEGSISTLTIQRTEQRDSAMYRCASSLRSGAGTYEQYFGPGTRLTVT.

This clonotype was seen only a few times. The chain is built from TRBV24-1 and TRBJ2-1, with TRBD1 matching over 9 bases. The CDR3 is 17 amino acids. Germline CDR1 KGHDR, CDR2 SFDVKD. Trimming at V came to 6 bases and at J to 8 bases, leaving 16 bases not matched to a gene. The CDR3 loop is CATSIPGQGLGLDEQFF. In nucleotides, the CDR3 is TGTGCCACCAGTATCCCGGGACAGGGATTGGGTCTCGATGAGCAGTTCTTC.

This clonotype has only a few counts. The chain employs TRBV20-1 and TRBJ1-1; 7 positions match TRBD1. The J segment lost 7 bases and the V segment lost 0 bases, leaving 5 bases of the junction unmatched. Germline V gene lookup returns CDR1 DFQATT and CDR2 SNEGSKA (reference sequence). CDR3 length: 13 residues. CDR3 residues: CSAREQGPNEAFF. CDR3 DNA sequence: TGCAGTGCTAGAGAACAGGGGCCCAATGAAGCTTTCTTT.

The CDR3 nucleotides read TGTGCCAGCAGTGTCGTACAGAGCTCTGGAAACACCATATATTTT. Amino acid sequence: CASSVVQSSGNTIYF. The V call is TRBV6-1, the J call TRBJ1-3, with D hard to call. V lost 4 bases to trimming and J lost 0 bases, with 10 bases between them. CDR1 is MNHNS, CDR2 SASEGT, per germline. There are 15 residues in the CDR3.

The gene calls are TRBV14 and TRBJ2-2; perhaps TRBD2 as D (5 bases). The CDR3 is 14 residues long. V was cut by 4 bases and J by 4 bases, with 10 bases left in between. From germline, CDR1 is SGHDN and CDR2 FVKESK. The CDR3 nucleotides read TGTGCCAGCAGCCCGGGAATGGTCACCGGGGAGCTGTTTTTT. It encodes CASSPGMVTGELFF. Using reference TRBV14 and TRBJ2-2 for the parts outside the CDR3, the full variable domain is EAGVTQFPSHSVIEKGQTVTLRCDPISGHDNLYWYRRVMGKEIKFLLHFVKESKQDESGMPNNRFLAERTGGTYSTLKVQPAELEDSGVYFCASSPGMVTGELFFGEGSRLTVL.

The chain is built from TRBV12-3 or TRBV12-4 and TRBJ1-5; D not certain. The V end lost 6 bases, the J end lost 1 base, and 10 bases lay between the germline ends. The CDR3 sequence is 14 residues long. CDR3: CASRGMGSNQPQHF. The CDR3 DNA follows: TGTGCCAGCAGGGGAATGGGGAGCAATCAGCCCCAGCATTTT.

This clonotype was counted a few times. The genes are TRBV5-1 and TRBJ1-1, with D unresolved. The CDR3 sequence is 16 residues long. Per germline, CDR1 SGHRS and CDR2 YFSETQ. V lost 1 base to trimming and J lost 5 bases, with 18 bases between them. The CDR3 DNA is TGCGCCAGCAGCTTGTCCCCGGGAGGACGAGGGACTGAAGCTTTCTTT. Translated: CASSLSPGGRGTEAFF. The whole variable domain, remainder taken from reference TRBV5-1 and TRBJ1-1, is KAGVTQTPRYLIKTRGQQVTLSCSPISGHRSVSWYQQTPGQGLQFLFEYFSETQRNKGNFPGRFSGRQFSNSRSEMNVSTLELGDSALYLCASSLSPGGRGTEAFFGQGTRLTVV.

The chain employs TRBV2 and TRBJ1-5, with TRBD1 matching 7 bases. This CDR3 has 13 amino acids. CDR1 and CDR2 from the germline V gene are SNHLY and FYNNEI. Trimming at V came to 4 bases and at J to 6 bases, leaving 3 bases not matched to a gene. This CDR3 reads CASSATGSQPQHF. CDR3 bases: TGTGCCAGCAGTGCGACAGGGAGTCAGCCCCAGCATTTT.

There are a few counts of this clonotype. The chain has TRBV12-3 or TRBV12-4 and TRBJ1-1; D gene ambiguous. The CDR3 loop spans 13 amino acids. Deletions cut 5 bases from V and 8 bases from J, with 15 bases between. CDR3 in amino acids: CASSLFGVREAFF. The CDR3 DNA reads TGTGCCAGCAGTCTATTCGGGGTGAGGGAAGCTTTCTTT.

This clonotype was seen repeatedly, ten times or more. The chain combines TRBV5-6 with TRBJ1-1; D might be TRBD1 (6 bases). The germline CDR1 and CDR2 sequences are SGHDT and YYEEEE. V lost 2 bases and J 5 bases, leaving 13 bases between the germline ends. CDR3 length: 14 residues. The CDR3 region is CASSLRARGTEAFF. CDR3 nucleotides: TGTGCCAGCAGCTTAAGGGCCAGGGGAACTGAAGCTTTCTTT.

The CDR3 DNA sequence: TGTGCCAGCAGTCTTAGCGGTGATAGGGGAGATACGCAGTATTTT. Residues: CASSLSGDRGDTQYF. The gene calls are TRBV12-3 or TRBV12-4 and TRBJ2-3; D may be TRBD2 (6 bases). The V end lost 5 bases, the J end lost 5 bases, and 17 bases lay between the germline ends. The CDR3 extends over 15 amino acids.

The chain joins TRBV5-1 to TRBJ1-4; D uncertain. CDR3 length: 14 amino acids. CDR1 and CDR2 (germline): SGHRS, YFSETQ. The ends were cut back, 2 bases at V and 4 bases at J, with 9 bases in the middle. CDR3 sequence (DNA): TGCGCCAGCAGCTTAGTAGGACGTAATGAAAAACTGTTTTTT. Amino acid sequence: CASSLVGRNEKLFF.

The chain has TRBV10-3 and TRBJ2-5; 9 nucleotides line up with TRBD2. Germline lookup yields CDR1 ENHRY and CDR2 SYGVKD. After removal of 4 bases from V and 0 bases from J, the junction contained 6 bases not matched to a gene. This CDR3 is built from 16 residues. The CDR3 nucleotides are TGTGCCATCAGTGGGGGTATAGCGGGGGACCAAGAGACCCAGTACTTC. This gives the protein CAISGGIAGDQETQYF.

The chain combines TRBV18 with TRBJ1-1, with a possible D match to TRBD1 (5 bases). Germline V gene lookup returns CDR1 KGHSH and CDR2 LQKENI. Trimming left V 1 base short and J 3 bases short, with 12 bases between. The length of the CDR3 is 15 residues. CDR3 residues: CASSPLGRVDTEAFF. The CDR3, as DNA: TGTGCCAGCTCACCACTAGGCAGGGTGGACACTGAAGCTTTCTTT.

V is TRBV4-3 and J is TRBJ2-5, with 8 bases fitting TRBD1. Germline lookup yields CDR1 LGHNA and CDR2 YSLEER. V was clipped by 3 bases and J by 1 base; unmatched bases: 4. The CDR3 is 15 amino acids. The CDR3 nucleotides are TGCGCCAGCAGCCATGAAGGACAGGGCCAAGAGACCCAGTACTTC. It is translated as CASSHEGQGQETQYF.

This clonotype was detected ten times or more. This chain uses TRBV7-2 with TRBJ2-5, with D possibly called TRBD1 or TRBD2 (6 bases each). Trimming left V 5 bases short and J 5 bases short, with 15 bases between. The CDR3 consists of 14 residues. The germline V gene has CDR1 SGHTA and CDR2 FQGNSA. The CDR3 region is CASSGGPTGETQYF. The CDR3 nucleotides are TGTGCCAGCAGCGGGGGGCCCACGGGGGAGACCCAGTACTTC.

This clonotype appeared a few times. V gene TRBV7-2 combines with J gene TRBJ1-2, with 9 bases fitting TRBD1. CDR1 is SGHTA and CDR2 is FQGNSA in the germline V gene. Trimming took 5 bases from V and 1 from J; bases not matched to a gene: 8. This CDR3 has 16 residues. This chain's CDR3 is CASSLRTGADNYGYTF. For the CDR3, the DNA is TGTGCCAGCAGCCTACGGACAGGGGCAGATAACTATGGCTACACCTTC. The full variable domain, its missing parts supplied by reference TRBV7-2 and TRBJ1-2, is GAGVSQSPSNKVTEKGKDVELRCDPISGHTALYWYRQSLGQGLEFLIYFQGNSAPDKSGLPSDRFSAERTGGSVSTLTIQRTQQEDSAVYLCASSLRTGADNYGYTFGSGTRLTVV.

This clonotype was found a few times. The chain links TRBV3-1 to TRBJ2-5, with a tentative D call TRBD2 (5 bases). The CDR3 is 13 amino acids. CDR1 is LGHDT and CDR2 is YNNKEL in the germline V gene (reference sequence). The V end was cut by 1 base, the J end by 5 bases, with 8 bases between. The CDR3 sequence: CASSQASPETQYF. For the CDR3, the DNA is TGTGCCAGCAGCCAAGCTAGCCCGGAGACCCAGTACTTC.

The chain is built from TRBV6-1 and TRBJ2-2, with D maybe TRBD2 (5 bases). The V and J ends lost 8 bases and 8 bases respectively, with 12 bases between them. Germline loops: CDR1 MNHNS, CDR2 SASEGT. The CDR3 sequence is 12 residues long. CDR3 coding DNA: TGTGCCAGCTGCGGAGGTTCAGGGGAGCTGTTTTTT. Translating gives CASCGGSGELFF.

The chain is built from TRBV6-2 or TRBV6-3 and TRBJ2-1; 10 nucleotides line up with TRBD2. The V segment lost 0 bases and the J segment 8 bases; nucleotides outside the gene matches: 4. Germline V gene sequence: CDR1 MNHEY, CDR2 SVGEGT. This CDR3 spans 15 amino acids. DNA for the CDR3: TGTGCCAGCAGTTACTCTAGCGGGGGGTACTATGAGCAGTTCTTC. As protein: CASSYSSGGYYEQFF.

This clonotype was seen more than once but under ten times. The chain carries TRBV10-3 and TRBJ2-5; no definite D call. Per the germline V gene, CDR1 is ENHRY and CDR2 is SYGVKD. The CDR3 length is 13 residues. Trimming removed 11 bases from V and 2 bases from J, with 15 bases in between. The DNA for the CDR3 is TGTGCCGTTGCAACGCAGGAGCAAGAGACCCAGTACTTC. It specifies CAVATQEQETQYF.